These 22 T cell receptor beta chains were all obtained from the same sample, sequenced in a study of blood T cell repertoires in COVID-19. Some clones are missing from TCRdb's copy, which holds only in-frame ones; the method was immunoSEQ multiplex PCR. The sample consists of some 250,000 clones, 70% to 90% of them appearing once. The specimen was peripheral blood. These receptors all come from a man aged 25-40 years with active or convalescent COVID-19.

The V gene is TRBV9, the J gene TRBJ2-3; 15 nucleotides align to TRBD2. Germline-derived CDR1 and CDR2 are SGDLS and YYNGEE. V lost 4 bases, J lost 2 bases, and 5 bases stayed unmatched. The CDR3 consists of 17 residues. The CDR3 coding sequence is TGTGCCAGCAGCCCCGGACTAGCGGGGGGGTACACAGATACGCAGTATTTT. Its translation: CASSPGLAGGYTDTQYF.

The chain recombines TRBV2 with TRBJ2-7, with 8 positions matching TRBD1. This CDR3 is 14 amino acids long. Germline V gene sequence: CDR1 SNHLY, CDR2 FYNNEI. V dropped 7 bases and J dropped 2; count of bases not matched to a gene: 7. CDR3 loop: CASNRGQAPYEQYF. CDR3 sequence (DNA): TGTGCCAGCAATCGGGGACAGGCACCCTACGAGCAGTACTTC.

This chain links TRBV29-1 with TRBJ1-3; no clear D. The germline V and J ends were trimmed by 3 bases and 0 bases, with 6 bases remaining between them. Germline V gene sequence: CDR1 SQVTM, CDR2 ANQGSEA. This CDR3 comprises 13 residues. The CDR3 sequence is CSVDGGSGNTIYF. The CDR3 DNA follows: TGCAGCGTTGACGGTGGCTCTGGAAACACCATATATTTT. The complete variable domain, with remaining parts taken from reference TRBV29-1 and TRBJ1-3, reads SAVISQKPSRDICQRGTSLTIQCQVDSQVTMMFWYRQQPGQSLTLIATANQGSEATYESGFVIDKFPISRPNLTFSTLTVSNMSPEDSSIYLCSVDGGSGNTIYFGEGSWLTVV.

The chain couples TRBV5-4 to TRBJ1-4; D may be TRBD1 (5 bases). Germline V gene data show CDR1 as SGHNT and CDR2 as YYREEE (reference sequence). The V and J ends lost 3 bases and 3 bases respectively, with 15 bases between them. This CDR3 comprises 16 residues. CDR3 region: CASSSGGGHSNEKLFF. CDR3 bases: TGTGCCAGCAGCTCGGGCGGGGGTCATTCTAATGAAAAACTGTTTTTT.

The chain uses TRBV6-5 and TRBJ1-1, with a tentative D call TRBD1 (5 bases). Germline V CDR1 and CDR2: MNHEY, SVGAGI. The CDR3 covers 15 residues. Trimming took 6 bases from V and 0 from J, leaving 14 bases between them. The DNA of the CDR3 is TGTGCCAGCAGGCCCAGGGTCACCATGAACACTGAAGCTTTCTTT. Translation: CASRPRVTMNTEAFF.

This chain connects TRBV24-1 to TRBJ1-2, with D unclear. The CDR3 has 13 amino acids. Trimming stripped 6 bases from V and 4 bases from J, with 11 bases between. Germline V gene data show CDR1 as KGHDR and CDR2 as SFDVKD. CDR3 sequence: CATSPGSGYGYTF. CDR3 bases: TGTGCCACCAGTCCCGGGAGCGGCTATGGCTACACCTTC.

The J gene is TRBJ1-2, the V gene TRBV7-9; 8 bases map to TRBD1. In germline, CDR1 is SEHNR, CDR2 FQNEAQ (reference sequence). V gave up 7 bases and J gave up 4 bases; unmatched junction bases: 8. This CDR3 contains 14 residues. For the CDR3, the DNA is TGTGCCAGCACCGCGGACAGGGTTACCTATGGCTACACCTTC. Amino acids: CASTADRVTYGYTF.

This chain links TRBV7-9 with TRBJ2-2, with D possibly being TRBD2 (6 bases). The germline V gene has CDR1 SEHNR and CDR2 FQNEAQ (reference sequence). CDR3 length: 16 residues. Trimming took 1 base from V and 1 from J, leaving 10 bases between them. The CDR3 region is CASSLGAGLNTGELFF. The CDR3, as DNA: TGTGCCAGCAGCTTAGGGGCGGGGCTGAACACCGGGGAGCTGTTTTTT.

This chain links TRBV6-1 with TRBJ2-6; possible D gene TRBD1, 5 bases. The CDR3 totals 19 residues. Trimming left V 1 base short and J 0 bases short, with 16 bases between. Germline loops: CDR1 MNHNS, CDR2 SASEGT. The CDR3 spells CASSEGPGSAISGANVLTF. In DNA form, the CDR3 reads TGTGCCAGCAGTGAAGGGCCAGGGTCCGCCATCTCTGGGGCCAACGTCCTGACTTTC.

The chain couples TRBV6-2 or TRBV6-3 to TRBJ2-1; 10 bases agree with TRBD2. The germline V gene has CDR1 MNHEY and CDR2 SVGEGT. Trimming removed 5 bases from V and 10 bases from J; junction bases left unmatched: 2. This CDR3 has 12 amino acids. The CDR3 loop reads CASSLAGEEQFF. CDR3 nucleotides: TGTGCCAGCAGTCTAGCGGGGGAAGAGCAGTTCTTC.

V is TRBV10-1 and J is TRBJ2-2; no clear D gene. Trimming removed 2 bases from V and 1 base from J, with 5 bases in between. The germline gives CDR1 WNHNN, CDR2 SYGVQD (reference sequence). The CDR3 is 14 residues long. The CDR3 sequence is CASSETGNTGELFF. The CDR3 DNA reads as TGCGCCAGCAGTGAGACGGGGAACACCGGGGAGCTGTTTTTT.

The chain couples TRBV6-2 or TRBV6-3 to TRBJ2-7; 7 nucleotides agree with TRBD1. This CDR3 comprises 14 residues. Germline values: CDR1 MNHEY, CDR2 SVGEGT. V lost 2 bases and J lost 3; bases outside the gene matches: 4. CDR3 bases: TGTGCCAGCAGTTACGGGACAGTTTTCTACGAGCAGTACTTC. As protein: CASSYGTVFYEQYF.

CDR3 in amino acids: CASSAGTYLNTGELFF. The CDR3 bases are TGTGCCAGCAGTGCCGGGACTTACCTAAACACCGGGGAGCTGTTTTTT. This chain connects TRBV6-2 or TRBV6-3 to TRBJ2-2; D perhaps matches TRBD2 (6 bases). This CDR3 region has 16 residues. V was shortened by 5 bases and J by 2 bases, with 15 bases between the two germline ends. Germline V gene data show CDR1 as MNHEY and CDR2 as SVGEGT.

This clone was seen a handful of times. CDR3 amino acids: CASSPGQGDTEAFF. DNA of the CDR3: TGTGCCAGCAGCCCAGGACAGGGCGACACTGAAGCTTTCTTT. V usage is TRBV7-3 and J usage is TRBJ1-1; 8 bases line up with TRBD1. This CDR3 is 14 amino acids long. The trim removed 5 bases at V and 3 bases at J, leaving 5 bases unmatched. Germline V lookup: CDR1 SGHTA, CDR2 FQGTGA.

This clone was counted once. V is TRBV10-1 and J is TRBJ2-7, with D perhaps TRBD2 (6 bases). The V end lost 2 bases, the J end lost 2 bases, and 7 bases lay between the germline ends. Germline CDR1 reads WNHNN; CDR2 reads SYGVQD (reference sequence). This CDR3 has 13 residues. CDR3 region: CASSETGAYEQYF. The CDR3 region has the DNA TGCGCCAGCAGTGAGACGGGGGCCTACGAGCAGTACTTC.

The genes are TRBV5-1 and TRBJ2-1, with D perhaps TRBD1 (6 bases). The V gene lost 9 bases and the J gene lost 7 bases, with 20 bases spanning the gap. The CDR3 extends over 14 amino acids. CDR1 is SGHRS, CDR2 YFSETQ, per germline. Here the CDR3 DNA reads TGCGCCACAACCTGGGACACTAGGGGAAATGAGCAGTTCTTC. It translates to CATTWDTRGNEQFF.

The gene calls are TRBV6-5 and TRBJ1-3; D call uncertain. The CDR3 consists of 14 residues. The V end lost 8 bases, the J end lost 0 bases, and 11 bases lay between the germline ends. From germline, CDR1 is MNHEY and CDR2 SVGAGI. CDR3 in DNA: TGTGCCAGCGCTCCGGGGTACTCTGGAAACACCATATATTTT. Its translation: CASAPGYSGNTIYF.

This clone has a single count. The chain recombines TRBV5-1 with TRBJ2-2; 9 bases match TRBD1. This CDR3 has 16 residues. The germline V gene encodes CDR1 SGHRS and CDR2 YFSETQ. The ends lost 1 base at V and 7 bases at J; junction bases unmatched: 8. This chain's CDR3 is CASSLLGQGSDGELFF. Here the CDR3 DNA reads TGCGCCAGCAGCTTGCTGGGACAGGGTAGTGACGGGGAGCTGTTTTTT. Full variable domain (outside the CDR3, taken from reference TRBV5-1 and TRBJ2-2): KAGVTQTPRYLIKTRGQQVTLSCSPISGHRSVSWYQQTPGQGLQFLFEYFSETQRNKGNFPGRFSGRQFSNSRSEMNVSTLELGDSALYLCASSLLGQGSDGELFFGEGSRLTVL.

The J gene is TRBJ1-2, the V gene TRBV4-2; TRBD1 is a possible D gene (6 bases). Germline values: CDR1 LGHNA, CDR2 YNFKEQ. V was pared by 0 bases and J by 7 bases, with 12 bases between. CDR3 length equals 14 residues. The CDR3 region has the DNA TGTGCCAGCAGCCAAGATAGAACAGGGTCTGGCTACACCTTC. This encodes CASSQDRTGSGYTF.

This CDR3 reads CASSDVGRGTEAFF. CDR3 nucleotides: TGTGCCAGCAGTGATGTGGGGCGGGGGACTGAAGCTTTCTTT. The rearrangement joins TRBV2 to TRBJ1-1, with D possibly matching TRBD1 (5 bases). The CDR3 loop spans 14 amino acids. V was pared by 3 bases and J by 5 bases, with 13 bases between. The germline V gene encodes CDR1 SNHLY and CDR2 FYNNEI.

This chain links TRBV9 with TRBJ1-2; no firm D call. CDR1 is SGDLS, CDR2 YYNGEE, per germline. Deletions cut 1 base from V and 4 bases from J, with 14 bases between. CDR3 length equals 15 residues. The CDR3 protein is CASSVSSSGSYGYTF. The DNA of the CDR3 is TGTGCCAGCAGCGTATCCTCCTCCGGGAGCTATGGCTACACCTTC.

The chain recombines TRBV27 with TRBJ2-2; D perhaps matches TRBD2 (5 bases). Germline V gene lookup returns CDR1 MNHEY and CDR2 SMNVEV (reference sequence). This CDR3 has 15 amino acids. V lost 3 bases and J 2 bases, leaving 10 bases between the germline ends. This CDR3 reads CASSFSTGNTGELFF. In DNA form, the CDR3 reads TGTGCCAGCAGTTTTAGTACGGGAAACACCGGGGAGCTGTTTTTT.